The 6 T cell receptor beta chains presented below share a single source sample, sequenced in a study of blood T cell repertoires in COVID-19. Data came from immunoSEQ multiplex PCR; TCRdb stores just in-frame clones and leaves some out. The data show 15,000 to 20,000 clones, about 91% seen once. The source material was PBMCs or T cells enriched from blood (not recorded which). The source is a woman aged 25 to 39 who had recovered from COVID-19.

Comment on this clone: This sample also contains other DNA sequences that code for the same CDR3. The chain is built from TRBV27 and TRBJ1-1, with TRBD1 matching over 9 bases. V dropped 3 bases and J dropped 1; count of bases not matched to a gene: 0. The germline V gene has CDR1 MNHEY and CDR2 SMNVEV (reference sequence). The CDR3 extends over 14 amino acids. CDR3 protein: CASSLTGGNTEAFF. The CDR3 DNA is TGTGCCAGCAGTTTGACAGGGGGGAACACTGAAGCTTTCTTT.

The rearrangement uses TRBV6-6 and TRBJ1-2, with unresolved D. The germline V gene has CDR1 MNHNY and CDR2 SVGAGI (reference sequence). V lost 5 bases to trimming and J lost 6 bases, with 16 bases between them. CDR3 length: 14 residues. The CDR3: CASSPPGEGDGYTF. CDR3 nucleotides: TGTGCCAGCAGTCCCCCCGGGGAAGGCGATGGCTACACCTTC.

This clone was picked up one time. The V gene is TRBV4-3, the J gene TRBJ2-1; 9 bases match TRBD2. The CDR3 is made up of 16 amino acids. Germline trimming cut 3 bases from V and 4 bases from J; bases unmatched to any gene: 7. Germline-derived CDR1 and CDR2 are LGHNA and YSLEER. The CDR3 loop reads CASSQETSGNYNEQFF. The CDR3 bases are TGCGCCAGCAGCCAGGAGACTAGCGGAAATTACAATGAGCAGTTCTTC.

This chain joins TRBV19 and TRBJ1-6; possibly TRBD1 for D (5 bases). V lost 3 bases to trimming and J lost 6 bases, with 9 bases between them. CDR3 length: 14 amino acids. Germline CDR1 reads LNHDA; CDR2 reads SQIVND (reference sequence). The DNA of the CDR3 is TGTGCCAGTAGTATGTTCGACAGTAATTCACCCCTCCACTTT. Translated, it gives CASSMFDSNSPLHF.

The chain has TRBV7-2 and TRBJ2-3, with TRBD2 matching 8 bases. The CDR3 contains 16 residues. CDR1 and CDR2 from the germline V gene are SGHTA and FQGNSA. The V segment lost 1 base and the J segment 3 bases; nucleotides outside the gene matches: 6. CDR3 sequence: CASSLGPGGLTDTQYF. CDR3 in DNA: TGTGCCAGCAGCTTAGGGCCGGGGGGGCTGACAGATACGCAGTATTTT. The full variable domain, its missing parts supplied by reference TRBV7-2 and TRBJ2-3, is GAGVSQSPSNKVTEKGKDVELRCDPISGHTALYWYRQSLGQGLEFLIYFQGNSAPDKSGLPSDRFSAERTGGSVSTLTIQRTQQEDSAVYLCASSLGPGGLTDTQYFGPGTRLTVL.

The chain combines TRBV6-2 or TRBV6-3 with TRBJ1-2; D is undetermined. This CDR3 contains 12 residues. Germline V CDR1 and CDR2: MNHEY, SVGEGT. With 5 bases removed from V and 7 bases from J, the gap between germline ends came to 11 bases. The DNA of the CDR3 is TGTGCCAGCAGTGCCTCGGTCGGTGGCTACACCTTC. Protein product: CASSASVGGYTF.